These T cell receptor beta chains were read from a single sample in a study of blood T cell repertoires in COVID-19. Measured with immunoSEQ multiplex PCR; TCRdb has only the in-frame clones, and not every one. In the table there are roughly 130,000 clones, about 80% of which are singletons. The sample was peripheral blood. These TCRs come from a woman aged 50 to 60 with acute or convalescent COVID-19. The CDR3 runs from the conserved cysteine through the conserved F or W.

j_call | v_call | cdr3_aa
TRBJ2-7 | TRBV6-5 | CASMRGGQSYEQYF
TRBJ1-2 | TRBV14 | CASSEQGFYGYTF
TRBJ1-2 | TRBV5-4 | CASSLEGPRGDYGYTF
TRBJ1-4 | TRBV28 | CASTRFGWIDEKLFF
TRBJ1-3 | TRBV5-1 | CASSSRSQATSGNTIYF
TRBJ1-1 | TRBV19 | CASSIAGTVNTEAFF
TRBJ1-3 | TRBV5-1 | CASSTGQVSGNTIYF
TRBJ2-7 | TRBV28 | CASNRGRYEQYF
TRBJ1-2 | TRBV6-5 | CASSYLSDSYGYTF
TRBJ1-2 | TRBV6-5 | CASSQRQGKNYGYTF
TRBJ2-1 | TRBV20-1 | CSASSPTGPSYNEQFF
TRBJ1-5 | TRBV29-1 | CSVGQGGHQPQHF
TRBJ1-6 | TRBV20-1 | CSASPTGTLHF
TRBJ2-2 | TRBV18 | CASSPNPPDLNTGELFF
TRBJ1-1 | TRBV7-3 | CASSLDITTEAFF
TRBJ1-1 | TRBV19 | CASRQGAANTEAFF
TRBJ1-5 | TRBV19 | CASRTRTGGNQPQHF
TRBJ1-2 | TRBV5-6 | CASSFEGARGYGYTF
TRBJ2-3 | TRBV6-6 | CATIPTTGGTDTQYF
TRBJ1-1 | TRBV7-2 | CASSSDGIWAEAFF
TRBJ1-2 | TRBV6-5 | CASRSGQGVYGYTF
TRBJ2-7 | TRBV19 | CASSPTGGDHYEQYF
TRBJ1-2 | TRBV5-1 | CASSQEGPMASGYTF
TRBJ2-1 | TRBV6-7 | CASSYSIAKLAGGPHEQFF
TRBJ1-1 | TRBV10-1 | CASSEGGGRRYTEAFF
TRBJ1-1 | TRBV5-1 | CASSPTGTEAFF
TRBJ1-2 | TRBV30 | CAWSVQGSYGYTF
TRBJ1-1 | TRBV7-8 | CASSSITGAVMNTEAFF
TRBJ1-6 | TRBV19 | CASSTRGTDNSPLHF
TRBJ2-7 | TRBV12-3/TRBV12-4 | CASSPGGNEQYF
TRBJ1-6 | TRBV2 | CASRGGNRHSPLHF
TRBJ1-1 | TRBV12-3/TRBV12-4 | CASSLGGRTEAFF
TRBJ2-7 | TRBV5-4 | CASSLGGSTSGGEQYF
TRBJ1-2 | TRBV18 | CASSPLGQGALGYGYTF
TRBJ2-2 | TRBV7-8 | CASSLRQGRDGELFF
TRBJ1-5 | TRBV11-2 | CASSLEAGGDQPQHF